This TCR beta chain was retrieved from a study of shared clonotypes between healthy human individuals (TCRdb year 2020). Regarding the complete study: A few men and a couple of women, aged 18 to 49 years, made up the cohort. Leukapheresis yielded between about 0.94 and 8.9 billion PBMCs per donor. To estimate repertoire size and how much clonotype sharing occurs between individuals, the study deeply sequenced the blood TCR repertoires of five or six healthy adults. Per donor, three plates each were used for CD4 naive and CD4 memory, two for CD8 naive, and one for CD8 memory. To increase sequencing depth and limit assay-specific biases, different laboratories used diverse techniques to prepare libraries and sequence TCR repertoires.

TCR CDR3 regions were amplified from genomic DNA by multiplex PCR using the deep immunoSEQ assay. Genomic DNA extracted from each cell subset was distributed evenly over all wells of several immunoSEQ 96-well plates, and each plate served as one replicate. For sorted subsets, about 220 ng of genomic DNA, equivalent to 25,000 to 30,000 T cell genomes, went into each replicate PCR. Purified libraries were quantified with a Qubit 3.0 fluorometer, sized on a Bioanalyzer 2100, and re-quantified with the KAPA Library Quantification kit. Every immunoSEQ 96-well plate was sequenced on a dedicated single-read 150-cycle Illumina NextSeq 550 flow cell. The paper's processing steps were these. The immunoSEQ output contained only junctional sequences without quality scores, so filtering could not match that applied to full-length reads. To assign V/J genes and CDR3, sequences were annotated against IMGT germline references using PyIR, a Python wrapper for IgBLAST v1.9. Any read was removed if the V/J assignment was weak (E-value above 1e-6), the CDR3 was missing, or the read contained stop codons, out-of-frame junctions, or ambiguous translated residues. A V3J clonotype was defined by an identical inferred V gene, J gene, and CDR3 amino acid sequence. Percentage overlap between repertoires was computed as shared unique clonotypes divided by the size of the smaller repertoire. Richness of each repertoire was evaluated using RTK rarefaction, the Chao1 estimator, and Recon v2.1 estimates of unobserved clonotypes. Generation probabilities for all TCRbeta clonotypes obtained by the gDNA method from four donors were computed using OLGA. Not all clones reach the TCRdb copy of this immuneACCESS table, which keeps in-frame sequences only. Checked studies attribute under half of the gap to unresolved V genes and leave the rest unexplained. D and trimming were read from the DNA, whereas the V and J calls and clone size are those reported in that table. Present in this sample are just over 2,000,000 clones, roughly 95% of which were seen just once. 0.1% to 0.15% of the sample lies in the top ten.

The donors were healthy, HIV-negative adults who had no recently reported acute infections or vaccinations. Only Caucasian adults living in Nashville, Tennessee, USA were represented among the donors. CD4+ T cells were enriched by magnetic negative selection, after which naive cells were positively selected on CD45RA and the negative fraction was taken as the memory subset. After blood collection by leukapheresis, PBMCs were isolated using Ficoll-Histopaque density gradient centrifugation and then cryopreserved in the vapor phase of liquid nitrogen. Analytical flow cytometry was used to check the purity and quantity of each magnetically sorted T cell population. Genomic DNA was isolated from every sorted fraction and measured by UV absorbance on a Nanodrop 2000c. General study outcomes and caveats: Based on pairwise subsampling, the degree of clonotype sharing among donors was expected to be affected by sequencing depth. Clonotypes shared by all four sorted-subset donors showed higher generation probabilities than non-shared clonotypes. Larger estimated clonotype richness was generally found for naive subsets than for memory subsets. Even with the large sequencing depth, rarefaction of the sorted-subset datasets indicated that sequencing was incomplete. Sampling was restricted to blood, and TCR repertoires in tissues likely differ from the TCR repertoires found in blood. Sharing across several donors was observed for approximately 4.6% of naive CD4, 3.5% of naive CD8, 2% to 2.5% of memory CD4, and around 0.4% of memory CD8 clonotypes. The small number of donors limited the genetic and exposure-history diversity represented.

Remarks on this clone: This receptor's antigen is unknown. Per-nucleotide qualities are absent, and no much larger clonotype sits a single base away.

Trimming costs V 5 bases and J 6 bases, and their ends lie 4 bases apart. Looking up the germline V gene (reference sequence) yields CDR1 SEHNR and CDR2 FQNEAQ. The cysteine opens and the phenylalanine closes a CDR3 of 10 amino acids. Only CDR3 DNA is held: 30 bases, read in frame from base 1. Sequencing was performed on naive CD4+ T cells sorted from blood. The sample's cell subset or site, from its label and the paper: CD45RA+ positively selected. The V and J segments used are TRBV7-9 and TRBJ1-1; too little of a D gene remains to name it. The sequence was obtained from a man aged 18 to 35 in good health. For the CDR3, the sequence is CASSGAEAFF. The nucleotides read TGTGCCAGCAGCGGGGCTGAAGCTTTCTTT.